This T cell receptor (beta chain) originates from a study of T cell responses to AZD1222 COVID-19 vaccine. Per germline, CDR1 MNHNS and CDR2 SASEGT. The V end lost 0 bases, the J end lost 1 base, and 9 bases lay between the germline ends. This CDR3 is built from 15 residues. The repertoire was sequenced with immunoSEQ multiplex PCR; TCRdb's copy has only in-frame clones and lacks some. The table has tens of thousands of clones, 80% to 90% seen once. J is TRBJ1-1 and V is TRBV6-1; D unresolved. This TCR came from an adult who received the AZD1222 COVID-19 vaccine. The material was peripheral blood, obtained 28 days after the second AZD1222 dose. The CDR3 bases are TGTGCCAGCAGTGAAGCGGACTGGGGGAACACTGAAGCTTTCTTT. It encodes CASSEADWGNTEAFF.